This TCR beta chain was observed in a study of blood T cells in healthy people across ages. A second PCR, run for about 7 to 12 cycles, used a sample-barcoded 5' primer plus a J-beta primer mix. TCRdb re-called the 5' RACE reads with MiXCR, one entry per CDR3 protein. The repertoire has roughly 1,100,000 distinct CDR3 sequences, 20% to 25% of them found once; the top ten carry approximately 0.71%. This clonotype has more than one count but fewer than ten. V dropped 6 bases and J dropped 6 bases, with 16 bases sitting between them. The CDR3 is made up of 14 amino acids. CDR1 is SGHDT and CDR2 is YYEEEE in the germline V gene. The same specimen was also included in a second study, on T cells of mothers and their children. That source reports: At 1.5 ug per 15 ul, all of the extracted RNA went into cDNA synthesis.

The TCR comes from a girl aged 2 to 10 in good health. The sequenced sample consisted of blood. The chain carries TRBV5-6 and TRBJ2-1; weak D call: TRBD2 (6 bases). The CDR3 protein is CASTGTLSPNEQFF. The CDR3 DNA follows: TGTGCCAGCACCGGGACTCTGAGCCCCAATGAGCAGTTCTTC.